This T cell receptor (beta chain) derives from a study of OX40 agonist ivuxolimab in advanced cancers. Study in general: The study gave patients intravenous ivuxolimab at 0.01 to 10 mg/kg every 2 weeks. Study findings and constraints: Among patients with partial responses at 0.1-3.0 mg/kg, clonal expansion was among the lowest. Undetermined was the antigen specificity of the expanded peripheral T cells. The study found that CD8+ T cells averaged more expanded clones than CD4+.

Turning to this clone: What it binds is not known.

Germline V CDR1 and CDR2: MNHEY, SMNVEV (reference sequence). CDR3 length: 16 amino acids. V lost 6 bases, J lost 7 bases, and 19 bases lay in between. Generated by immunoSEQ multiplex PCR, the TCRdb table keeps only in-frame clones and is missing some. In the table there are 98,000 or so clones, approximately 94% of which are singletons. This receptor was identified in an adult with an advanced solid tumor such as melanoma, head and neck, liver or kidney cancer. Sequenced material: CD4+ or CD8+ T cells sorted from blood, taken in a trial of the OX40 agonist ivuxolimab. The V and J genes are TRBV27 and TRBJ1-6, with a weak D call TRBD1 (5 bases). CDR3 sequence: CASRPYERGWNSPLHF. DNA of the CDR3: TGTGCCAGCAGGCCCTACGAAAGGGGATGGAATTCACCCCTCCACTTT.